This entry is about one TCR beta chain. Its target antigen remains unknown. The sample holds no much larger clone one base away, and base qualities are not on file. TCRbeta CDR3 regions were amplified from genomic DNA by means of the immunoSEQ Assay, a bias-controlled multiplex PCR. The authors' analysis ran thus. The number of nucleated cells in each sample was estimated by amplification of reference gene primers within the assay. To quantify the absolute abundance of each unique TCRbeta CDR3 rearrangement, sequence reads were collapsed and filtered. For each sample, productive Simpson clonality was calculated as the square root of Simpson's diversity index over productive rearrangements. TCRdb took this table from immuneACCESS and kept in-frame rearrangements with V and J called. Such tables lack part of the clones; where checked against another copy, unresolved V genes explain under half of the gap, and the rest is unexplained. From that table come the V and J calls and clone size; the DNA was used to work out D and trimming. The sample table shows some 120,000 clones, and roughly 84% are seen once. Of the sample, approximately 1.5% is held by the ten largest clones.

The sample is drawn from a study of blood T cell repertoires in COVID-19 (dated by TCRdb to 2018 to 2021). As for the study more broadly: Collaborator samples came from the United States, Italy and Spain and covered acute and convalescent phases of COVID-19. The material from the prospective study consisted of cDNA or gDNA derived from T cells, B-cell-depleted T cells, or PBMCs. The repertoires were released in a freely available public database intended as a resource for research on the immune response to SARS-CoV-2. HLA class I and class II types, where available, came from metadata supplied by the sample provider rather than from assay-based typing. Subjects who had been exposed to COVID-19, were actively infected with it, or had recovered from it provided the deeply sampled blood TCRbeta repertoires that made up the dataset. The samples were drawn from two sources: the first 160 participants of the ongoing ImmuneRACE study, and some 1,300 subjects contributed by 6 global collaborators. Nearly every sample came with metadata listing a de-identified subject ID, COVID-19 status, age in years and sex. The study at large found these results: The quantity of clinical and demographic metadata differed by source and by participant and was supplied without curation.

Taken from the germline V gene (reference sequence), the CDR1 and CDR2 loops are DFQATT and SNEGSKA. V and J are trimmed by 3 bases and 3 bases, and the gene matches miss 5 bases of the junction. Including the terminal cysteine and phenylalanine, the CDR3 comprises 14 residues. Only CDR3 DNA is held: 42 bases, read in frame from base 1. Each collaborating institution followed its own protocols to collect whole blood in K2EDTA tubes. Collaborator samples were shipped for TCRbeta analysis as frozen whole blood, isolated PBMCs, or DNA extracted from either sample type. Sequenced: peripheral blood. In this chain, TRBV20-1 is recombined with TRBJ2-7; TRBD1 lines up with 10 middle nucleotides. The TCR sequence derives from a man aged 35-49 years with acute or convalescent COVID-19. The CDR3 region reads CSASLGQGHYEQYF. The DNA sequence is TGCAGTGCTAGTTTGGGACAGGGGCACTACGAGCAGTACTTC.